The 11 T cell receptor beta chains listed next were all sequenced from one sample in a study of shared clonotypes between healthy human individuals. Produced via immunoSEQ multiplex PCR; TCRdb's table is partial and in-frame only. The table shows about 1.5 million clones, with 95% to 99% occurring only once. The sample consisted of naive CD4+ T cells sorted from blood. The subset: CD45RA+ positively selected. Receptors originate from a man between 25 and 39 years old in good health.

V and J are TRBV5-4 and TRBJ2-7; the D is unclear. CDR1 SGHNT and CDR2 YYREEE come from the germline V gene (reference sequence). V shed 1 base and J shed 2 bases, with 10 bases lying between them. The CDR3 length is 14 residues. This CDR3 is CASSLLSTTYEQYF. The CDR3, as DNA: TGTGCCAGCAGCTTGTTGTCGACGACCTACGAGCAGTACTTC.

This chain links TRBV28 with TRBJ2-1, with 7 bases identical to TRBD1. V gave up 7 bases and J gave up 0 bases; unmatched junction bases: 6. CDR3 length: 15 amino acids. Germline lookup yields CDR1 MDHEN and CDR2 SYDVKM. The CDR3 bases are TGTGCCAGCACCTACAGGGGTCCCTCCTACAATGAGCAGTTCTTC. Its translation is CASTYRGPSYNEQFF.

The rearrangement joins TRBV5-4 to TRBJ2-5; no definite D call. There are 14 residues in the CDR3. The V gene's germline CDR1 is SGHNT and CDR2 YYREEE (reference sequence). The V end was cut by 3 bases, the J end by 5 bases, with 14 bases between. The CDR3 region is CASSSSLDRETQYF. DNA for the CDR3: TGTGCCAGCAGCTCCTCCTTGGACCGGGAGACCCAGTACTTC.

This chain's CDR3 is CASRSGRGPTQYF. The CDR3 coding sequence is TGTGCCAGCAGGTCTGGTAGGGGACCGACCCAGTACTTC. The chain combines TRBV27 with TRBJ2-5, with D perhaps being TRBD1 or TRBD2 (5 bases each). CDR3 size: 13 residues. Germline CDR1 and CDR2: MNHEY and SMNVEV (reference sequence). The germline V and J ends were trimmed by 6 bases and 7 bases, with 15 bases remaining between them.

CDR3: CASSLIGADNEQFF. The CDR3 coding sequence is TGTGCCAGCAGCTTAATAGGGGCTGACAATGAGCAGTTCTTC. The chain joins TRBV7-3 to TRBJ2-1; a weak D match, TRBD1 (5 bases). Germline V gene lookup returns CDR1 SGHTA and CDR2 FQGTGA. CDR3 length equals 14 residues. Trimming removed 1 base from V and 5 bases from J, with 9 bases in between.

The genes are TRBV7-7 and TRBJ2-7; 8 bases match TRBD1. V shed 2 bases and J 3 bases; nucleotides not matched to a gene: 6. Germline values: CDR1 SSHAT, CDR2 FNYEAQ (reference sequence). This CDR3 region has 15 residues. DNA of the CDR3: TGTGCCAGCAGCTTATTGGGACAGGTCGTCTACGAGCAGTACTTC. Protein sequence: CASSLLGQVVYEQYF.

The chain has TRBV5-1 and TRBJ2-2; 7 bases match TRBD1. V lost 7 bases to trimming and J lost 6 bases; unmatched junction nucleotides: 21. This CDR3 is built from 18 residues. Germline lookup yields CDR1 SGHRS and CDR2 YFSETQ. CDR3 region: CASGGTGAARRGAGELFF. The CDR3 DNA follows: TGCGCCAGCGGAGGAACAGGGGCCGCAAGGCGTGGGGCCGGGGAGCTGTTTTTT.

This clone was found once. V gene TRBV5-4 combines with J gene TRBJ2-1; D not resolved. The V gene's germline CDR1 is SGHNT and CDR2 YYREEE (reference sequence). V was trimmed by 0 bases and J by 4 bases, leaving 5 bases between them. This CDR3 contains 13 residues. CDR3 coding DNA: TGTGCCAGCAGCTTGGCCGTATACAATGAGCAGTTCTTC. Amino acids: CASSLAVYNEQFF.

The gene calls are TRBV7-6 and TRBJ1-5; a possible D gene is TRBD1 (6 bases). The CDR3 runs to 14 residues. The V end lost 5 bases, the J end lost 7 bases, and 15 bases lay between the germline ends. Germline CDR1 SGHVS, CDR2 FNYEAQ. The CDR3 nucleotides are TGTGCCAGCAGCGTAGTACAGGGCGGACAGCCCCAGCATTTT. Encoded protein: CASSVVQGGQPQHF.

The chain has TRBV5-1 and TRBJ1-4, with a weak D call TRBD1 (5 bases). CDR1 SGHRS and CDR2 YFSETQ come from the germline V gene. Trimming shortened V by 0 bases and J by 8 bases, and 14 bases separated the two germline ends. CDR3 length: 15 amino acids. The CDR3 coding sequence is TGCGCCAGCAGCTTGGCCATAGGGAGGGACGAAAAACTGTTTTTT. Translation: CASSLAIGRDEKLFF.

CDR3 amino acids: CATSRDLGQGSSYEQYF. For the CDR3, the DNA is TGTGCCACCAGCAGAGATCTGGGACAGGGTTCCTCCTACGAGCAGTACTTC. The genes are TRBV15 and TRBJ2-7; 9 positions match TRBD1. The CDR3 is 17 residues long. CDR1 and CDR2 from the germline V gene are LNHNV and YYDKDF (reference sequence). V dropped 0 bases and J dropped 0; count of bases not matched to a gene: 6.